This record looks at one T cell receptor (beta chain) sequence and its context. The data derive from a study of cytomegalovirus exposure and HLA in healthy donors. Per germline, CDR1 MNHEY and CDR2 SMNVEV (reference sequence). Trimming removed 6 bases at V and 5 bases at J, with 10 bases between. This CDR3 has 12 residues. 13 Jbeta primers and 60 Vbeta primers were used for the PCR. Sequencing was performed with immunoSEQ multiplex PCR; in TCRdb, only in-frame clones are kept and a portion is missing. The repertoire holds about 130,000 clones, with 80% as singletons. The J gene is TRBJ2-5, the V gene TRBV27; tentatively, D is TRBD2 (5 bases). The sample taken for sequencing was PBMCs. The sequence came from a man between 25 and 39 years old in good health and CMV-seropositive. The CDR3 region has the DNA TGTGCCAGCAGCTACCCGGGGGAGACCCAGTACTTC. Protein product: CASSYPGETQYF.